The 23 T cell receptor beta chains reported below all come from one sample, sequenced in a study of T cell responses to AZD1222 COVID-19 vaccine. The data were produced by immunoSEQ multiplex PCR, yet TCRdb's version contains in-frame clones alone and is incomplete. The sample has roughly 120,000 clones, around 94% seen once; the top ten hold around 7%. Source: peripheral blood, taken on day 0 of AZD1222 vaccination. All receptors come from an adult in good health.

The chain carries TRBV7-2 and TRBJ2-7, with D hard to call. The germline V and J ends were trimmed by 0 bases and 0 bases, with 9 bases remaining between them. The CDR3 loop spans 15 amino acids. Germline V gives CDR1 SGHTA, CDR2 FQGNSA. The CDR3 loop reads CASSLAFGGSYEQYF. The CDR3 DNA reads TGTGCCAGCAGCTTAGCGTTCGGCGGCTCCTACGAGCAGTACTTC.

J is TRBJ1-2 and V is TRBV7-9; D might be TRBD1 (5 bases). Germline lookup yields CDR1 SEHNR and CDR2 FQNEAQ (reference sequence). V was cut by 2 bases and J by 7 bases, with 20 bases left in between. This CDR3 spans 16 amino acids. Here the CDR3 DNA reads TGTGCCAGCAGCTTAAGTAACAGGCGTGCCGGGGGTGGCTACACCTTC. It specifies CASSLSNRRAGGGYTF. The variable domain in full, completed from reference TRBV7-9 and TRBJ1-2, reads DTGVSQNPRHKITKRGQNVTFRCDPISEHNRLYWYRQTLGQGPEFLTYFQNEAQLEKSRLLSDRFSAERPKGSFSTLEIQRTEQGDSAMYLCASSLSNRRAGGGYTFGSGTRLTVV.

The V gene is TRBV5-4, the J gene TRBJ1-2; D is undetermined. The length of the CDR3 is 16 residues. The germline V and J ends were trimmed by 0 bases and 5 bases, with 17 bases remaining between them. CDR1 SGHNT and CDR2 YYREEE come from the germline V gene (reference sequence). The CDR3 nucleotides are TGTGCCAGCAGCTTGGCCGGGTACCGAGTAGGATATGGCTACACCTTC. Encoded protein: CASSLAGYRVGYGYTF.

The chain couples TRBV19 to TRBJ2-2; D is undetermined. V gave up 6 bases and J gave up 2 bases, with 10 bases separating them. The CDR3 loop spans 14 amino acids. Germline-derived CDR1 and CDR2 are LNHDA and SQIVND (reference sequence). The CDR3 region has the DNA TGTGCCAGTAGCCTCGGGCGAAACACCGGGGAGCTGTTTTTT. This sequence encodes CASSLGRNTGELFF.

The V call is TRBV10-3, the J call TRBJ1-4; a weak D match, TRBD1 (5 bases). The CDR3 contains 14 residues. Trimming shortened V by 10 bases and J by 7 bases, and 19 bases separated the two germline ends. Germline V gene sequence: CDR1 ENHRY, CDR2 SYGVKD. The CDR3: CATALGHPTEKLFF. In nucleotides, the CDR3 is TGTGCCACGGCCTTGGGGCATCCGACTGAAAAACTGTTTTTT.

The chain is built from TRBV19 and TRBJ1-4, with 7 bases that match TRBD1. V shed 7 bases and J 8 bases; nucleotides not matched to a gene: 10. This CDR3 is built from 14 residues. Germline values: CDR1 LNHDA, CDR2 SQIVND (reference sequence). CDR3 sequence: CASNRRQGGEKLFF. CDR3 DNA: TGTGCCAGTAATAGGAGACAGGGAGGCGAAAAACTGTTTTTT. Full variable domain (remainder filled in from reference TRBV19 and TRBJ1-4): DGGITQSPKYLFRKEGQNVTLSCEQNLNHDAMYWYRQDPGQGLRLIYYSQIVNDFQKGDIAEGYSVSREKKESFPLTVTSAQKNPTAFYLCASNRRQGGEKLFFGSGTQLSVL.

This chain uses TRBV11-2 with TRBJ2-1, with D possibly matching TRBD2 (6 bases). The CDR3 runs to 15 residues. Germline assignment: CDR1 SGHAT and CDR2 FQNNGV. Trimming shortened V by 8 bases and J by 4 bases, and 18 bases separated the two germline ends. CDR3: CASRRAGPIYNEQFF. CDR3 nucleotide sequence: TGTGCCAGCCGCCGGGCGGGGCCAATATACAATGAGCAGTTCTTC.

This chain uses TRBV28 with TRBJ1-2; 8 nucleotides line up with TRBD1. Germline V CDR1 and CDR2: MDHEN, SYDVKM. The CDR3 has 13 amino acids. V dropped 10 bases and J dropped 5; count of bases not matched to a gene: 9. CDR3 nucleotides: TGTGCCACCAATACAGGGGGAGTTTATGGCTACACCTTC. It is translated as CATNTGGVYGYTF.

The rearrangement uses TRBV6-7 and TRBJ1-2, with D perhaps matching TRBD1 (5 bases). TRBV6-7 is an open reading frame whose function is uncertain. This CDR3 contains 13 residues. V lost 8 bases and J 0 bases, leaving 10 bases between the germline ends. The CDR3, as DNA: TGTGCCAGCCGTGACAGACCTAACTATGGCTACACCTTC. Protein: CASRDRPNYGYTF.

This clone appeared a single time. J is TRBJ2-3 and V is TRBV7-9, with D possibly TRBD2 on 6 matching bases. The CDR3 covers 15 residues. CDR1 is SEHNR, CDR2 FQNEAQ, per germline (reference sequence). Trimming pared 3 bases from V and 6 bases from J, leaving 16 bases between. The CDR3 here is CASSFLANGGDTQYF. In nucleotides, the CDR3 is TGTGCCAGCAGCTTTCTAGCAAATGGGGGGGATACGCAGTATTTT.

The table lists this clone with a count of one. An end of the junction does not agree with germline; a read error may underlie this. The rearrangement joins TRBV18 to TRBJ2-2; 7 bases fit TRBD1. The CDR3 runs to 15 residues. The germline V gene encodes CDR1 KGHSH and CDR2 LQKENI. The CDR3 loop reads CASTPGQWETGELFF. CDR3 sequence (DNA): TGTGCCAGCACACCGGGACAGTGGGAAACCGGGGAGCTGTTTTTT.

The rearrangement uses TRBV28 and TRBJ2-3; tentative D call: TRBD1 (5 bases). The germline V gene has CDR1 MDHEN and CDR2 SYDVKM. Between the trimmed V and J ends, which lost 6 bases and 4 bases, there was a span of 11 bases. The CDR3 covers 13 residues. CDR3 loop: CASSRVVPDTQYF. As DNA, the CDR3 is TGTGCCAGCAGCAGGGTAGTGCCAGATACGCAGTATTTT.

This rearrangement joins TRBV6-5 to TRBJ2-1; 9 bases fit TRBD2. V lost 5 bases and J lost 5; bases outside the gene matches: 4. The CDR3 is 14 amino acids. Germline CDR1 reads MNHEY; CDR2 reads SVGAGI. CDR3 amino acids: CASSPGLADNEQFF. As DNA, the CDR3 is TGTGCCAGCAGTCCGGGACTAGCAGACAATGAGCAGTTCTTC.

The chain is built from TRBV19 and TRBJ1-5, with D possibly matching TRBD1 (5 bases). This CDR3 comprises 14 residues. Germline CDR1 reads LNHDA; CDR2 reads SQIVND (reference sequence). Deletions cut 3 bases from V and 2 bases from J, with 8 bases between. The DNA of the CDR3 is TGTGCCAGTAGTATCACGACAGGCAATCAGCCCCAGCATTTT. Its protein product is CASSITTGNQPQHF.

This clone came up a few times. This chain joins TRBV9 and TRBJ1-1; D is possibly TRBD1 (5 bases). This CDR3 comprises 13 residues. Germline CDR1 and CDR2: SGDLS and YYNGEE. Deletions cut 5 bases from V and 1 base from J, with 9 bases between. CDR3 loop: CASRDGANTEAFF. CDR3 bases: TGTGCCAGCAGGGACGGGGCGAACACTGAAGCTTTCTTT.

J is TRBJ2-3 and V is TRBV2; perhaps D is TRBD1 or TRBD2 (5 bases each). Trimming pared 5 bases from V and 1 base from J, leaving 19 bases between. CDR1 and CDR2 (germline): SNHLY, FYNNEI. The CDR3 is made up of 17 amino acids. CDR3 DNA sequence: TGTGCCAGCAGTACCCTCGGACACACCGGGGGCACAGATACGCAGTATTTT. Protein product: CASSTLGHTGGTDTQYF.

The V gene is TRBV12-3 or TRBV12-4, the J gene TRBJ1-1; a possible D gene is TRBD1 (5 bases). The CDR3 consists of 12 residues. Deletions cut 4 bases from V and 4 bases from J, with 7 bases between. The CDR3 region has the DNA TGTGCCAGCAGTTGGAGGGGCACTGAAGCTTTCTTT. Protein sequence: CASSWRGTEAFF.

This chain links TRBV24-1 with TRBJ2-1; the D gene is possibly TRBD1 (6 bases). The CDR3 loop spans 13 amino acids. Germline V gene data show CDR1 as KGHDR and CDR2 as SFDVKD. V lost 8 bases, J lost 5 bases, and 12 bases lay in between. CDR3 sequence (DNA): TGTGCCACCAAGGAGACAGGCCACAATGAGCAGTTCTTC. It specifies CATKETGHNEQFF.

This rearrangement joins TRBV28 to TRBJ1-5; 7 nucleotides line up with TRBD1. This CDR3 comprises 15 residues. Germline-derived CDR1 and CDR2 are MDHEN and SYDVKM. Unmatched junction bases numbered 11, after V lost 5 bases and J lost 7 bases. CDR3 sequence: CASSGSGTAYQPQHF. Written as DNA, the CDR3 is TGTGCCAGCAGTGGATCCGGGACAGCCTACCAGCCCCAGCATTTT.

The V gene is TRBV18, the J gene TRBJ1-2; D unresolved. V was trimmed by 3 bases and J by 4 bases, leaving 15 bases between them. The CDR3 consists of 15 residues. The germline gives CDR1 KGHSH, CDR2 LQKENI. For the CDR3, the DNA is TGTGCCAGCTCACCCTTTAAGGGAATGGCCTATGGCTACACCTTC. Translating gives CASSPFKGMAYGYTF. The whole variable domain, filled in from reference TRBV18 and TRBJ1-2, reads NAGVMQNPRHLVRRRGQEARLRCSPMKGHSHVYWYRQLPEEGLKFMVYLQKENIIDESGMPKERFSAEFPKEGPSILRIQQVVRGDSAAYFCASSPFKGMAYGYTFGSGTRLTVV.

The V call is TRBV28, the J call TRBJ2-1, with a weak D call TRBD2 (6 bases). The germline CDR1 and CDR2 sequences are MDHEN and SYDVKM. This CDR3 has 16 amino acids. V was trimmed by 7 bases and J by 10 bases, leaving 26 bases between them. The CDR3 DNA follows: TGTGCCAGCAAACAACCTGGGGAGGATGGTTTTAAGGAGCAGTTCTTC. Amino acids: CASKQPGEDGFKEQFF.

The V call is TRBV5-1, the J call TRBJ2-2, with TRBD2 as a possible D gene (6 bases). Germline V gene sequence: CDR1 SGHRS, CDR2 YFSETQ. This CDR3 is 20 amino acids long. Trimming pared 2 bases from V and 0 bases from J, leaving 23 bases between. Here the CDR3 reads CASSFRPVPIGGSNTGELFF. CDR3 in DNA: TGCGCCAGCAGCTTTCGCCCCGTCCCGATTGGAGGGTCGAACACCGGGGAGCTGTTTTTT. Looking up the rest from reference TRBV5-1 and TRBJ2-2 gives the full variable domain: KAGVTQTPRYLIKTRGQQVTLSCSPISGHRSVSWYQQTPGQGLQFLFEYFSETQRNKGNFPGRFSGRQFSNSRSEMNVSTLELGDSALYLCASSFRPVPIGGSNTGELFFGEGSRLTVL.

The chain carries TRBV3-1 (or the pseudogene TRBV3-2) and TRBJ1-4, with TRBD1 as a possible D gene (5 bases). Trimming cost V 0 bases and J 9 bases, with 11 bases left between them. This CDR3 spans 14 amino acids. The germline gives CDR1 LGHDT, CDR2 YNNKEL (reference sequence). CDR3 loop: CASSQDGRVKKLFF. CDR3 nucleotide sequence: TGTGCCAGCAGCCAAGATGGCAGGGTTAAAAAACTGTTTTTT.